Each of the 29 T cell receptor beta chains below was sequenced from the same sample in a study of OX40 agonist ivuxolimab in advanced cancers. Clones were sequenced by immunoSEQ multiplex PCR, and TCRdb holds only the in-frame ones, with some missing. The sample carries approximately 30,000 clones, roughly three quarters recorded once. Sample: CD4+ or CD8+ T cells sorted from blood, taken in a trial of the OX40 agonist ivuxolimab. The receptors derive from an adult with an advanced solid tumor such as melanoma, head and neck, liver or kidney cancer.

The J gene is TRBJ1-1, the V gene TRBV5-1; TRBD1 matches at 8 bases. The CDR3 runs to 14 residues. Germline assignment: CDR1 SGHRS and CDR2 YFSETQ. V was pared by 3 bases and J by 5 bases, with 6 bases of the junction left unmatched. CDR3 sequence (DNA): TGCGCCAGCAGCTCAACAGGGGGGGAGACTGAAGCTTTCTTT. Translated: CASSSTGGETEAFF. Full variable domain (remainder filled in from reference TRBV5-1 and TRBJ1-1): KAGVTQTPRYLIKTRGQQVTLSCSPISGHRSVSWYQQTPGQGLQFLFEYFSETQRNKGNFPGRFSGRQFSNSRSEMNVSTLELGDSALYLCASSSTGGETEAFFGQGTRLTVV.

In nucleotides, the CDR3 is TGTGCCAGCAGCAAGTACGAGTACCAAGAGACCCAGTACTTC. Residues: CASSKYEYQETQYF. This chain links TRBV11-2 with TRBJ2-5; D is unresolved. The V and J ends lost 5 bases and 0 bases respectively, with 10 bases between them. CDR1 and CDR2 from the germline V gene are SGHAT and FQNNGV. This CDR3 is 14 amino acids long.

The CDR3 spells CASSYVGAYGYTF. The CDR3 nucleotides are TGTGCCAGCAGTTACGTGGGTGCCTATGGCTACACCTTC. V and J are TRBV28 and TRBJ1-2; no firm D call. CDR3 length: 13 residues. The V end was cut by 4 bases, the J end by 4 bases, with 10 bases between. Germline values: CDR1 MDHEN, CDR2 SYDVKM.

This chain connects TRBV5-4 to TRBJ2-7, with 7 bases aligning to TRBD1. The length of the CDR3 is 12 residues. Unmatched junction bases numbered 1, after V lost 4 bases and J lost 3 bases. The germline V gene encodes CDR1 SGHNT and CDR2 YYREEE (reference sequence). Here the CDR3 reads CASSRTGYEQYF. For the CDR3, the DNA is TGTGCCAGCAGCCGGACAGGCTACGAGCAGTACTTC.

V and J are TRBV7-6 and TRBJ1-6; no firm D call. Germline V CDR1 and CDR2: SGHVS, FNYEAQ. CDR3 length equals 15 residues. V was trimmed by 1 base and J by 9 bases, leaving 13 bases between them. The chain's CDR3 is CASSLEPVESSPLHF. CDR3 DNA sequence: TGTGCCAGCAGCTTAGAGCCCGTAGAGAGTTCACCCCTCCACTTT.

Here the CDR3 DNA reads TGTGCCTTGAGAGGGCACAGGGGGTTTCAGCCCCAGCATTTT. It yields the protein CALRGHRGFQPQHF. The J gene is TRBJ1-5, the V gene TRBV6-8, with 8 bases identical to TRBD1. The CDR3 sequence is 14 residues long. CDR1 is MNHGY, CDR2 SAAAGT, per germline. V gave up 11 bases and J gave up 6 bases; unmatched junction bases: 12.

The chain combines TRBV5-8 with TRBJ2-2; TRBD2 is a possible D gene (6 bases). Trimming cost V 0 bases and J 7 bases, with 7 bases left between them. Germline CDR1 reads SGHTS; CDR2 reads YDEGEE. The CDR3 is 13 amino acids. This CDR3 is CASSLVGGGELFF. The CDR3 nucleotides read TGTGCCAGCAGCTTGGTCGGGGGCGGGGAGCTGTTTTTT.

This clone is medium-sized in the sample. CDR3 sequence (DNA): TGTGCCAGCAGCGAATACGGCGGGGGCGCGGGACAGCCCCAGCATTTT. Residues: CASSEYGGGAGQPQHF. The chain joins TRBV11-2 to TRBJ1-5; weak D call: TRBD1 (6 bases). This CDR3 has 16 amino acids. Germline V gives CDR1 SGHAT, CDR2 FQNNGV. Trimming took 5 bases from V and 7 from J, leaving 21 bases between them. The whole variable domain, filled in from reference TRBV11-2 and TRBJ1-5, reads EAGVAQSPRYKIIEKRQSVAFWCNPISGHATLYWYQQILGQGPKLLIQFQNNGVVDDSQLPKDRFSAERLKGVDSTLKIQPAKLEDSAVYLCASSEYGGGAGQPQHFGDGTRLSIL.

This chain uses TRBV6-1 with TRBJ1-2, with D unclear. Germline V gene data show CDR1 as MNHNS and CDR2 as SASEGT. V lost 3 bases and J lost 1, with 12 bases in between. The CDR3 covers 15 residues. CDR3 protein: CASSETEYLNYGYTF. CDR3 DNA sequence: TGTGCCAGCAGTGAGACGGAGTACCTTAACTATGGCTACACCTTC.

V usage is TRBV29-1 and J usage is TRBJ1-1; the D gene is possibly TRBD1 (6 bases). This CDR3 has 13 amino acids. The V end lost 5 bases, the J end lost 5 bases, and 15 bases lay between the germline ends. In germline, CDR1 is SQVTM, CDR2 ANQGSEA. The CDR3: CSVPRGAGTEAFF. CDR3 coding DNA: TGCAGCGTTCCCCGGGGGGCGGGAACTGAAGCTTTCTTT. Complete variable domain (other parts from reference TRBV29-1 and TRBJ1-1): SAVISQKPSRDICQRGTSLTIQCQVDSQVTMMFWYRQQPGQSLTLIATANQGSEATYESGFVIDKFPISRPNLTFSTLTVSNMSPEDSSIYLCSVPRGAGTEAFFGQGTRLTVV.

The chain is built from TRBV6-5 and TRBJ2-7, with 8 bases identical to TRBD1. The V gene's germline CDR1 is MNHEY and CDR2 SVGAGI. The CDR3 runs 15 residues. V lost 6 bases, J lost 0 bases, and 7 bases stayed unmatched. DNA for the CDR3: TGTGCCAGCAGCCATGGACAGGGACTCTCCTACGAGCAGTACTTC. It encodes CASSHGQGLSYEQYF.

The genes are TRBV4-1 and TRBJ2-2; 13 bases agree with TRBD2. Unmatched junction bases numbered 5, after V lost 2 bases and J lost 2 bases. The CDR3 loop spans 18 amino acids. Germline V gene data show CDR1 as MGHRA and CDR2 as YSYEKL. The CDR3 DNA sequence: TGCGCCAGCAGCCAACAGGGACTAGCGGGAATTAACACCGGGGAGCTGTTTTTT. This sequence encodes CASSQQGLAGINTGELFF.

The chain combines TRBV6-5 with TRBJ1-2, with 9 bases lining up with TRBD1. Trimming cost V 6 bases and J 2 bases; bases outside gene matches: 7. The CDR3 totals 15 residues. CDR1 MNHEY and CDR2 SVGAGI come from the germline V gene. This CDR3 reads CASRLGTGLNYGYTF. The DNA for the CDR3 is TGTGCCAGCAGACTCGGGACAGGGCTAAACTATGGCTACACCTTC.

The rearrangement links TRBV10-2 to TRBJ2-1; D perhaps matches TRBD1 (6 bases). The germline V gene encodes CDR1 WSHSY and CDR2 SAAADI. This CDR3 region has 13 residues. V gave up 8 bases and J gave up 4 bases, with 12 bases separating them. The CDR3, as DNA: TGCGCCAGCCGAGGACAGATATACAATGAGCAGTTCTTC. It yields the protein CASRGQIYNEQFF.

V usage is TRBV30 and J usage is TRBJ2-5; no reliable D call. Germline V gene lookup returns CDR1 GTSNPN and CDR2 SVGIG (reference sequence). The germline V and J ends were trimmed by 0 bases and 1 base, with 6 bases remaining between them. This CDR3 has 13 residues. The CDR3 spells CAWSVRLQETQYF. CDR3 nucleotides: TGTGCCTGGAGTGTGCGGCTCCAAGAGACCCAGTACTTC.

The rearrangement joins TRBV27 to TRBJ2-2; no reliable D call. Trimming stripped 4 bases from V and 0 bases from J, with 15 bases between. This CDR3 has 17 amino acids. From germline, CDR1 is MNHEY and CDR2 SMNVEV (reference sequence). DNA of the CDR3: TGTGCCAGCAGTTCTACTCCGCCAGGACCGAACACCGGGGAGCTGTTTTTT. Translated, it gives CASSSTPPGPNTGELFF.

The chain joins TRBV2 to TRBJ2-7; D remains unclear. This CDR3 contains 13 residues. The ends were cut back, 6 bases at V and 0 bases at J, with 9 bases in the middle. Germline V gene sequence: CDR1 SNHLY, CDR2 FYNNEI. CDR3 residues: CASRGTLSYEQYF. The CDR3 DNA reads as TGTGCCAGCAGGGGTACACTCTCCTACGAGCAGTACTTC.

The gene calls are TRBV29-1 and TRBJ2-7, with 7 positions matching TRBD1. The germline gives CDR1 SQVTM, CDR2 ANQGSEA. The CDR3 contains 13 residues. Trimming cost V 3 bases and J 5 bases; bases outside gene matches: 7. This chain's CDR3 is CSVDQGDSDEQYF. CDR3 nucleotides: TGCAGCGTTGATCAGGGGGATAGCGACGAGCAGTACTTC.

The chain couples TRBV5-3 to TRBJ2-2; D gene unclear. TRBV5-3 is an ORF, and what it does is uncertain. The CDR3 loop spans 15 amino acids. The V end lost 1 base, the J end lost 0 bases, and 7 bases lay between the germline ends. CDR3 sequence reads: CARSLLHANTGELFF. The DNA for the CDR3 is TGTGCCAGAAGCTTGCTGCACGCGAACACCGGGGAGCTGTTTTTT.

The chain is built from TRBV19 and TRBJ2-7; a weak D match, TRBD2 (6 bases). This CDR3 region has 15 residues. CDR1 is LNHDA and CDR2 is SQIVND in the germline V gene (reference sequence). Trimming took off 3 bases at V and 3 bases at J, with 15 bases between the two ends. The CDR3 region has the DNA TGTGCCAGTAGTATGGGAGCGGGCGGGCTCTACGAGCAGTACTTC. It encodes CASSMGAGGLYEQYF.

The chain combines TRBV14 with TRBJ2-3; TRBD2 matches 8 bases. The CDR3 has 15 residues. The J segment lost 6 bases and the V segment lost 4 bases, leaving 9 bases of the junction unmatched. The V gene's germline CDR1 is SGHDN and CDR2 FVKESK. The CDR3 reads CASSPDFASGDTQYF. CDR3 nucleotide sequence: TGTGCCAGCAGCCCCGATTTCGCTAGCGGGGATACGCAGTATTTT. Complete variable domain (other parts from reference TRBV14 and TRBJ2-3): EAGVTQFPSHSVIEKGQTVTLRCDPISGHDNLYWYRRVMGKEIKFLLHFVKESKQDESGMPNNRFLAERTGGTYSTLKVQPAELEDSGVYFCASSPDFASGDTQYFGPGTRLTVL.

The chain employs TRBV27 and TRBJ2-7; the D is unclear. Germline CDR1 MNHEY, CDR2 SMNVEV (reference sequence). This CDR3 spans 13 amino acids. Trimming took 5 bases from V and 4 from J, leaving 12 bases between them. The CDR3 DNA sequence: TGTGCCAGCAGTGTCGGTGGGAAGTACGAGCAGTACTTC. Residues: CASSVGGKYEQYF.

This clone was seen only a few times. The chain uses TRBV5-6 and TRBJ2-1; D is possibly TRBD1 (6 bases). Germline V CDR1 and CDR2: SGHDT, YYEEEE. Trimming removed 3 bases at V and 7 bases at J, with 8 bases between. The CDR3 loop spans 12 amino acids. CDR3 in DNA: TGTGCCAGCAGCTCCCAGGGGAATGAGCAGTTCTTC. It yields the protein CASSSQGNEQFF.

This CDR3 is CASSVGYEAFF. CDR3 DNA: TGTGCCAGCAGTGTGGGGTATGAAGCTTTCTTT. V is TRBV25-1 and J is TRBJ1-1; D uncertain. The CDR3 spans 11 residues. The V gene lost 4 bases and the J gene lost 7 bases, with 7 bases spanning the gap. Germline lookup yields CDR1 MGHDK and CDR2 SYGVNS.

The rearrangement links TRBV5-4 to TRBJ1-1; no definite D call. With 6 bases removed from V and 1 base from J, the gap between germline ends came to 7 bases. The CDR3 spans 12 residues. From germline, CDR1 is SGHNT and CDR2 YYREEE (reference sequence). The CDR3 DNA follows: TGTGCCAGCATTGCCCCGAACACTGAAGCTTTCTTT. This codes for CASIAPNTEAFF.

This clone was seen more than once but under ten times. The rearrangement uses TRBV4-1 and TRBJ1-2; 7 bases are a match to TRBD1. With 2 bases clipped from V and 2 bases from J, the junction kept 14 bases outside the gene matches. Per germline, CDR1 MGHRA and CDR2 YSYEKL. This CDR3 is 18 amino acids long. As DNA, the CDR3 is TGCGCCAGCAGCCAAACTCGAAACCGGGACAGCGAAAACTATGGCTACACCTTC. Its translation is CASSQTRNRDSENYGYTF.

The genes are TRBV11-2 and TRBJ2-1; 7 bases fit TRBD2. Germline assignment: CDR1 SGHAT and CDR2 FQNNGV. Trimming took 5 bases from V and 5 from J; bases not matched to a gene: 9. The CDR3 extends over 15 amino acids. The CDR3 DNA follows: TGTGCCAGCAGCATAACTAGCGACCGTAACAATGAGCAGTTCTTC. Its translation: CASSITSDRNNEQFF.

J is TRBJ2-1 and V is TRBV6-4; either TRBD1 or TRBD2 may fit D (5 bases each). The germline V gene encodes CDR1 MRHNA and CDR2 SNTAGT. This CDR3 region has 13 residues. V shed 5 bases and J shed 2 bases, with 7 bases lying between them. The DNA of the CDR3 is TGTGCCAGCAGTTTGGGGGCCTACAATGAGCAGTTCTTC. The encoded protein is CASSLGAYNEQFF.

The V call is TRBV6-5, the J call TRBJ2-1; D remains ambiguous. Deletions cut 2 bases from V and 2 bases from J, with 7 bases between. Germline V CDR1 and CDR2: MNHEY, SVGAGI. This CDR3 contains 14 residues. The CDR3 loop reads CASSYDGPYNEQFF. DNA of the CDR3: TGTGCCAGCAGTTACGACGGGCCCTACAATGAGCAGTTCTTC.